These T cell receptor beta chains were read from a single sample in a study of blood T cell repertoires in COVID-19. Libraries were prepared by immunoSEQ multiplex PCR; TCRdb keeps only in-frame clonotypes and omits some of them. This sample has fewer than 600,000 clones, with approximately 92% found just once. Sequenced sample: peripheral blood. The origin of the receptors is a man aged 18 to 30 with COVID-19, enrolled during active disease. CDR3s leave out the opening cysteine and the closing phenylalanine or tryptophan. Each record gives: V gene, CDR3 length, J gene, CDR3 protein.

>TRBV3-1/TRBV3-2|15|TRBJ2-7
ASSPPAGGLSKNEQY
>TRBV2|10|TRBJ2-7
ASGKLGSEQY
>TRBV7-6|14|TRBJ2-1
ASSLALPSPDNEQF
>TRBV4-1|14|TRBJ1-5
ASSQVMSEPGAPQH
>TRBV7-7|13|TRBJ2-2
ASSPTGVGAGELF
>TRBV2|10|TRBJ1-2
ASSEGSYGYT
>TRBV4-1|14|TRBJ2-7
ASSQLPGTPDYEQY
>TRBV27|13|TRBJ2-3
ASSPKEVVGGTQY
>TRBV11-3|11|TRBJ2-3
ASSLGGLDTQY
>TRBV19|14|TRBJ1-1
ASHTRSTGMNTEAF
>TRBV19|11|TRBJ2-7
ASSAGSSYEQY
>TRBV19|13|TRBJ2-3
ASSTPGQRTDTQY
>TRBV6-5|13|TRBJ2-1
ASSYVGLAGHEQF
>TRBV7-2|13|TRBJ1-6
ASSLEGARNSPLH
>TRBV18|12|TRBJ1-1
ASSPFGRGTEAF